This record concerns one T cell receptor (beta chain) sequence. What it binds is not known. These data belong to a study of vaccination and CD4 T cells after COVID-19. The CDR3 runs 13 residues. V was clipped by 1 base and J by 4 bases, with 8 bases between them. In germline, CDR1 is SGHTA, CDR2 FQGNSA. The Oncomine TCR Beta short-read assay was applied to DNA of cultured CD4+ T cells. One entry per CDR3 protein, called by TCRdb with MiXCR from the PCR reads. The repertoire holds 9,000 to 15,000 distinct CDR3 sequences, with over 60% as singletons. Sample treatment: roughly 10-day PBMC culture with coronavirus spike peptide pools or control peptides (ViraFEST assay).

This rearrangement joins TRBV7-2 to TRBJ2-7; D unclear. Input material: CD4+ T cells from blood, cultured in vitro. The TCR sequence derives from a human donor who had recovered from COVID-19. CDR3 in amino acids: CASSLGLAYEQYF. For the CDR3, the DNA is TGTGCCAGCAGCTTAGGACTCGCGTACGAGCAGTACTTC.